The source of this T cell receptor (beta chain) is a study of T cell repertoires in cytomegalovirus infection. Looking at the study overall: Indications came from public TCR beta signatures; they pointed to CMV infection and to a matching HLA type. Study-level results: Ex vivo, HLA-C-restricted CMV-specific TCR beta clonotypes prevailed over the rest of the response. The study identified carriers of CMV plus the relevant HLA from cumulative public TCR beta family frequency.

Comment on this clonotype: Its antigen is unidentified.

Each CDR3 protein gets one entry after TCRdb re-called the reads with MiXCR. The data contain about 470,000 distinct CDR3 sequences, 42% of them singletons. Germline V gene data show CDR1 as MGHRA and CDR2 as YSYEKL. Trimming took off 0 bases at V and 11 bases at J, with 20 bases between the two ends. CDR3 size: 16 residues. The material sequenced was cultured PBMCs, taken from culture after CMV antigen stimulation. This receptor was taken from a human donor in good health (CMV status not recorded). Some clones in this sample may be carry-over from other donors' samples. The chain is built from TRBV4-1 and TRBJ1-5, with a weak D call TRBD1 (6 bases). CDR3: CASSQEGGQFGVAQHF. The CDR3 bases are TGCGCCAGCAGCCAAGAGGGGGGGCAGTTCGGTGTAGCCCAGCATTTT.